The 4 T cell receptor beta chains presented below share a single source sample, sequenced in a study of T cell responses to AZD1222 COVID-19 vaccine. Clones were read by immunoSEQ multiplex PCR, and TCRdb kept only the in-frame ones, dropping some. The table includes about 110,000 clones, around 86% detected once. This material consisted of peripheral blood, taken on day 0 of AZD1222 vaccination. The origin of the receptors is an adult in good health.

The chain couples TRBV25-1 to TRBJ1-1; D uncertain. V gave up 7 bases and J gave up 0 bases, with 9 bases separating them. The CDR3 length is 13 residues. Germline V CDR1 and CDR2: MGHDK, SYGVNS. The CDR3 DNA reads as TGTGCCAGCAAAGGTAGTATGAACACTGAAGCTTTCTTT. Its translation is CASKGSMNTEAFF. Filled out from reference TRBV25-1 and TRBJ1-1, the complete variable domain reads EADIYQTPRYLVIGTGKKITLECSQTMGHDKMYWYQQDPGMELHLIHYSYGVNSTEKGDLSSESTVSRIRTEHFPLTLESARPSHTSQYLCASKGSMNTEAFFGQGTRLTVV.

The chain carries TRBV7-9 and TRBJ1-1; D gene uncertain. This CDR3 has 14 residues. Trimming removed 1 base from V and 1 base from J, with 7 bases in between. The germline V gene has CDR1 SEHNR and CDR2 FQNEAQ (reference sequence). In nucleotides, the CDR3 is TGTGCCAGCAGCTTAGTGGTAGCGAACACTGAAGCTTTCTTT. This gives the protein CASSLVVANTEAFF. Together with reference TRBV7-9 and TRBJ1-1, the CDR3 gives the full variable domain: DTGVSQNPRHKITKRGQNVTFRCDPISEHNRLYWYRQTLGQGPEFLTYFQNEAQLEKSRLLSDRFSAERPKGSFSTLEIQRTEQGDSAMYLCASSLVVANTEAFFGQGTRLTVV.

The CDR3 here is CASSLGGAGYTEAFF. The CDR3 DNA reads TGTGCCAGCAGCTTAGGTGGGGCTGGGTACACTGAAGCTTTCTTT. The J gene is TRBJ1-1, the V gene TRBV7-9, with a tentative D call TRBD1 (5 bases). Germline assignment: CDR1 SEHNR and CDR2 FQNEAQ (reference sequence). This CDR3 is 15 amino acids long. Trimming shortened V by 1 base and J by 3 bases, and 12 bases separated the two germline ends.

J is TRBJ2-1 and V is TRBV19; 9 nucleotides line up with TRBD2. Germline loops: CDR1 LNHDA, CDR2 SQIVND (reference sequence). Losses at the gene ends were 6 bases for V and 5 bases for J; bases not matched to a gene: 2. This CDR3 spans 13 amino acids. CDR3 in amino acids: CASRVAGDNEQFF. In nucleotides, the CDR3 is TGTGCCAGTAGGGTAGCGGGAGACAATGAGCAGTTCTTC.